These T cell receptor beta chains were read from a single sample in a study of follicular helper T cells after annual influenza vaccination. Libraries were prepared by immunoSEQ multiplex PCR; TCRdb keeps only in-frame clonotypes and omits some of them. The sample contains several thousand clones, roughly 80% of which appear only once. The sequencing here drew on CXCR5+ CD38- circulating T follicular helper cells from blood, taken 7 days after influenza vaccination. All receptors come from an adult who received the influenza vaccine. The CDR3 runs from the conserved cysteine through the conserved F or W. D genes are given only for firm matches. For some rows the clone size is stated as once, few or many, or as a class when expanded; others skip it.

J gene	V gene	clone size	D gene	CDR3 protein	CDR3 DNA
TRBJ1-4	TRBV5-4	-	-	CASSQDRTNEKLFF	TGTGCCAGCAGCCAGGACCGTACTAATGAAAAACTGTTTTTT
TRBJ1-1	TRBV7-9	-	-	CASSLGPRSDTEAFF	TGTGCCAGCAGCTTAGGACCTAGATCCGACACTGAAGCTTTCTTT
TRBJ2-2	TRBV5-6	-	-	CASSLARHSSDTGELFF	TGTGCCAGCAGCTTGGCCCGCCACTCTAGCGACACCGGGGAGCTGTTTTTT
TRBJ2-3	TRBV18	-	TRBD2	CASSSPTSGGSTDTQYF	TGTGCCAGCTCATCCCCGACTAGCGGGGGTAGCACAGATACGCAGTATTTT
TRBJ2-1	TRBV6-1	-	TRBD2	CASSEMALAGGSGNEQFF	TGTGCCAGCAGTGAAATGGCCCTAGCGGGAGGGAGTGGGAATGAGCAGTTCTTC
TRBJ2-4	TRBV4-3	-	TRBD2	CASSQSRLARTQYF	TGCGCCAGCAGCCAGAGCCGACTAGCGAGAACCCAGTACTTC
TRBJ2-5	TRBV28	-	TRBD2	CASSPLAGAQETQYF	TGTGCCAGCAGTCCCTTAGCGGGGGCCCAAGAGACCCAGTACTTC
TRBJ2-7	TRBV6-1	-	-	CASSEFGGMGYEQYF	TGTGCCAGCAGTGAATTCGGCGGGATGGGCTACGAGCAGTACTTC
TRBJ1-6	TRBV6-1	few	-	CASSLEGFNSPLHF	TGTGCCAGCAGTCTCGAGGGATTCAATTCACCCCTCCACTTT
TRBJ2-3	TRBV10-3	-	-	CAISGRGEGGTDTQYF	TGTGCCATCAGTGGACGGGGGGAGGGGGGCACAGATACGCAGTATTTT
TRBJ1-4	TRBV4-1	-	TRBD1	CASSQDWGQGGEKLFF	TGCGCCAGCAGCCAAGATTGGGGACAGGGAGGAGAAAAACTGTTTTTT
TRBJ2-7	TRBV5-5	-	TRBD1	CASSLTDRGSQQYF	TGTGCCAGCAGCTTGACCGACAGGGGATCGCAGCAGTACTTC
TRBJ1-4	TRBV28	-	-	CASRGSGGSNEKLFF	TGTGCCAGCAGGGGCTCGGGGGGTTCCAATGAAAAACTGTTTTTT
TRBJ1-3	TRBV28	-	-	CASRLREGHRNTIYF	TGTGCCAGCAGGCTACGCGAGGGGCATAGAAACACCATATATTTT
TRBJ2-1	TRBV18	once	TRBD2	CASSRGLADGDEQFF	TGTGCCAGCTCCAGAGGACTAGCGGATGGAGATGAGCAGTTCTTC
TRBJ1-2	TRBV5-1	-	TRBD1	CASSSGQAYGYTF	TGCGCCAGCAGCTCGGGACAGGCCTATGGCTACACCTTC
TRBJ2-3	TRBV19	-	-	CASSIGDTQYF	TGTGCCAGTAGTATTGGGGATACGCAGTATTTT
TRBJ2-1	TRBV18	-	TRBD2	CASSPGSGRANEQFF	TGTGCCAGCTCACCGGGGAGCGGGAGGGCCAATGAGCAGTTCTTC
TRBJ2-1	TRBV7-2	-	TRBD2	CASTSGLEEYNEQFF	TGTGCCAGCACCTCGGGACTAGAAGAATACAATGAGCAGTTCTTC
TRBJ2-3	TRBV20-1	-	-	CSAEGTDTQYF	TGCAGTGCCGAGGGGACAGATACGCAGTATTTT
TRBJ2-2	TRBV7-6	-	-	CASSLAPTTGELFF	TGTGCCAGCAGCTTAGCCCCTACCACCGGGGAGCTGTTTTTT
TRBJ2-1	TRBV18	-	TRBD1	CASSPGTAYNEQFF	TGTGCCAGCTCACCCGGGACAGCCTACAATGAGCAGTTCTTC
TRBJ1-2	TRBV28	-	-	CASSLALGSGYTF	TGTGCCAGCAGTTTAGCATTGGGGAGCGGCTACACCTTC
TRBJ1-6	TRBV7-6	-	TRBD1	CASSPGQGGNSPLHF	TGTGCCAGCAGCCCCGGACAGGGTGGTAATTCACCCCTCCACTTT
TRBJ2-2	TRBV5-1	-	TRBD1	CASSLRDRGIGELFF	TGCGCCAGCAGCTTGCGAGACAGGGGTATCGGGGAGCTGTTTTTT
TRBJ2-7	TRBV25-1	-	TRBD1	CASSTGTDFSPYEQYF	TGTGCCAGCAGCACAGGGACAGACTTTTCACCCTACGAGCAGTACTTC
TRBJ2-1	TRBV5-7	-	TRBD2	CASSSPGTSGYNEQFF	TGTGCCAGCAGCTCACCCGGGACTAGCGGCTACAATGAGCAGTTCTTC
TRBJ2-1	TRBV14	-	TRBD1	CASSQLTRDSDDNEQFF	TGTGCCAGCAGCCAACTAACCCGGGACAGCGATGACAATGAGCAGTTCTTC
TRBJ1-4	TRBV9	-	-	CASSVVGGLGEKLFF	TGTGCCAGCAGCGTAGTGGGGGGATTGGGTGAAAAACTGTTTTTT
TRBJ1-5	TRBV5-5	-	-	CASSLRRDGNPPQHF	TGTGCCAGCAGCTTGAGGCGGGACGGTAATCCGCCCCAGCATTTT
TRBJ1-4	TRBV4-2	-	-	CASSQVGEKLFF	TGTGCCAGCAGCCAAGTCGGTGAAAAACTGTTTTTT
TRBJ1-4	TRBV30	once	-	CAWSAGNPTNEKLFF	TGTGCCTGGAGCGCAGGGAATCCAACTAATGAAAAACTGTTTTTT
TRBJ1-2	TRBV6-1	once	TRBD1	CASSERGQGVHGYTF	TGTGCCAGCAGTGAACGTGGACAGGGGGTTCATGGCTACACCTTC
TRBJ2-7	TRBV14	few	TRBD2	CASSRLTSGSHEQYF	TGTGCCAGCAGCCGTTTGACTAGCGGGAGCCACGAGCAGTACTTC
TRBJ1-2	TRBV4-3	-	-	CASSQDHRRHGYTF	TGCGCCAGCAGCCAAGATCACAGGCGCCATGGCTACACCTTC
TRBJ2-1	TRBV7-9	once	-	CASSLEGAVGQGEQFF	TGTGCCAGCAGCTTAGAGGGAGCAGTGGGCCAAGGGGAGCAGTTCTTC
TRBJ2-7	TRBV7-9	-	TRBD1	CASSLLTGDEQYF	TGTGCCAGCAGCTTATTAACAGGGGACGAGCAGTACTTC
TRBJ1-1	TRBV10-3	-	-	CAISESLGGAGNTEAFF	TGTGCCATCAGTGAGTCGCTTGGGGGGGCCGGGAACACTGAAGCTTTCTTT
TRBJ1-3	TRBV6-6	-	-	CASSPGLENTIYF	TGTGCCAGCAGTCCCGGTTTGGAAAACACCATATATTTT
TRBJ2-7	TRBV4-2	few	TRBD1	CASSQDNPGTGRNEQYF	TGTGCCAGCAGCCAAGACAACCCCGGGACAGGGCGCAACGAGCAGTACTTC
TRBJ1-2	TRBV6-1	-	TRBD1	CASSAGQRNGYTF	TGTGCCAGCAGCGCGGGACAGCGAAATGGCTACACCTTC
TRBJ2-7	TRBV5-5	-	TRBD2	CASSLAPSGLSSYEQYF	TGTGCCAGCAGCTTGGCCCCTAGCGGGTTGAGCTCCTACGAGCAGTACTTC
TRBJ2-7	TRBV6-6	-	-	CASKPDRKSAEQYF	TGTGCCAGCAAGCCGGACAGAAAGAGCGCCGAGCAGTACTTC
TRBJ1-4	TRBV9	-	-	CASSPQSGPNEKLFF	TGTGCCAGCAGCCCCCAGTCCGGCCCGAATGAAAAACTGTTTTTT
TRBJ1-1	TRBV19	-	-	CASSPGMNTEAFF	TGTGCCAGTTCCCCGGGGATGAACACTGAAGCTTTCTTT
TRBJ2-7	TRBV6-5	-	TRBD2	CASKGLAGAGEQYF	TGTGCCAGCAAAGGACTAGCGGGAGCGGGCGAGCAGTACTTC
TRBJ2-2	TRBV29-1	once	-	CSALRPGLRTGELFF	TGCAGCGCCCTACGTCCAGGTCTTAGGACCGGGGAGCTGTTTTTT
TRBJ1-2	TRBV6-6	-	-	CASSYSFSNYGYTF	TGTGCCAGCAGTTACTCCTTTTCTAACTATGGCTACACCTTC
TRBJ1-1	TRBV7-2	-	TRBD1	CASRNGQGSTEAFF	TGTGCCAGCAGAAATGGACAGGGTTCCACTGAAGCTTTCTTT
TRBJ2-1	TRBV30	-	-	CAWRSGEIYNEQFF	TGTGCCTGGAGGTCGGGGGAGATCTACAATGAGCAGTTCTTC
TRBJ1-5	TRBV28	-	-	CASSFNAGTMGQPQHF	TGTGCCAGCAGTTTTAACGCGGGGACCATGGGGCAGCCCCAGCATTTT
TRBJ2-1	TRBV10-2	-	-	CASSSQGAYNEQFF	TGCGCCAGCAGTTCACAGGGCGCCTACAATGAGCAGTTCTTC
TRBJ2-6	TRBV28	-	-	CASSHRQGKTGANVLTF	TGTGCCAGCAGCCATAGGCAGGGGAAAACTGGGGCCAACGTCCTGACTTTC
TRBJ1-4	TRBV28	-	-	CASTSMLFREKLFF	TGTGCCAGCACCTCTATGCTTTTCCGGGAAAAACTGTTTTTT